The 25 T cell receptor beta chains below come from one sample, sequenced in a study of blood T cell repertoires in COVID-19. Libraries were prepared by immunoSEQ multiplex PCR; TCRdb keeps only in-frame clonotypes and omits some of them. The repertoire holds a few hundred thousand clones, roughly nine tenths seen once, with around 3% in the top ten. Sequencing was done on a sample of peripheral blood. These receptors were obtained from a woman aged 25 to 45 with COVID-19, enrolled during active disease.

The J gene is TRBJ1-2, the V gene TRBV19; D call uncertain. The CDR3 is 15 amino acids. Germline CDR1 is LNHDA and CDR2 is SQIVND (reference sequence). The V and J ends lost 0 bases and 0 bases respectively, with 8 bases between them. The CDR3 bases are TGTGCCAGTAGTATAGACCCAGGTTCTAACTATGGCTACACCTTC. Protein sequence: CASSIDPGSNYGYTF.

The V call is TRBV27, the J call TRBJ2-7, with 8 nucleotides matching TRBD1. This CDR3 comprises 14 residues. The trim removed 3 bases at V and 6 bases at J, leaving 7 bases unmatched. The germline V gene has CDR1 MNHEY and CDR2 SMNVEV (reference sequence). The CDR3 spells CASSFGTGGFEQYF. The CDR3 region has the DNA TGTGCCAGCAGTTTTGGGACAGGCGGCTTCGAGCAGTACTTC.

V and J are TRBV18 and TRBJ1-6; D perhaps matches TRBD1 (5 bases). Per germline, CDR1 KGHSH and CDR2 LQKENI. The CDR3 is made up of 13 amino acids. V lost 2 bases to trimming and J lost 10 bases, with 9 bases between them. The CDR3 here is CASSPGAGSPLHF. As DNA, the CDR3 is TGTGCCAGCTCACCAGGGGCAGGGTCACCCCTCCACTTT.

The chain uses TRBV7-9 and TRBJ2-5, with 10 bases fitting TRBD2. V was pared by 1 base and J by 4 bases, with 12 bases of the junction left unmatched. This CDR3 has 18 residues. Germline CDR1 reads SEHNR; CDR2 reads FQNEAQ (reference sequence). CDR3 amino acids: CASSLGQRGGRGGETQYF. Here the CDR3 DNA reads TGTGCCAGCAGCTTAGGTCAGCGGGGGGGCCGAGGAGGAGAGACCCAGTACTTC.

The chain uses TRBV6-1 and TRBJ1-5, with D hard to call. This CDR3 region has 17 residues. Germline V lookup: CDR1 MNHNS, CDR2 SASEGT. The V end was cut by 3 bases, the J end by 0 bases, with 15 bases between. The CDR3 is CASSELFGRYSNQPQHF. The CDR3 DNA reads as TGTGCCAGCAGTGAGCTTTTCGGGAGATATAGCAATCAGCCCCAGCATTTT.

The sample holds a few counts of this clone. CDR3 sequence reads: CASSLWGPGNQETQYF. CDR3 sequence (DNA): TGTGCCAGCAGCTTATGGGGTCCGGGAAACCAAGAGACCCAGTACTTC. The chain is built from TRBV11-3 and TRBJ2-5; a possible D gene is TRBD2 (5 bases). The CDR3 has 16 residues. Trimming removed 2 bases from V and 0 bases from J, with 13 bases in between. Germline CDR1 and CDR2: SGHNT and YENEEA.

V usage is TRBV7-2 and J usage is TRBJ2-7; 8 bases fit TRBD1. The V and J ends lost 4 bases and 6 bases, in that order; junction bases with no gene match: 5. The germline gives CDR1 SGHTA, CDR2 FQGNSA. The CDR3 contains 13 residues. Here the CDR3 DNA reads TGTGCCAGCAGCTCCGGGACAGGCCCCGAGCAGTACTTC. The encoded protein is CASSSGTGPEQYF.

V and J are TRBV5-6 and TRBJ2-1; weak D call: TRBD1 (6 bases). Germline lookup yields CDR1 SGHDT and CDR2 YYEEEE. This CDR3 region has 13 residues. The germline V and J ends were trimmed by 3 bases and 7 bases, with 11 bases remaining between them. The CDR3 loop is CASSWGPTNEQFF. The CDR3, as DNA: TGTGCCAGCAGCTGGGGGCCTACTAATGAGCAGTTCTTC.

V is TRBV10-1 and J is TRBJ2-3, with 7 bases that match TRBD1. After removal of 8 bases from V and 1 base from J, the junction contained 18 bases not matched to a gene. The CDR3 spans 18 residues. CDR1 WNHNN and CDR2 SYGVQD come from the germline V gene (reference sequence). The CDR3 loop is CASRDRAIGRRRTDTQYF. The CDR3 DNA is TGCGCCAGCCGGGACAGAGCCATAGGGAGACGCCGCACAGATACGCAGTATTTT.

J is TRBJ1-5 and V is TRBV15; D gene ambiguous. There are 16 residues in the CDR3. Germline CDR1 is LNHNV and CDR2 is YYDKDF (reference sequence). Trimming took off 5 bases at V and 0 bases at J, with 14 bases between the two ends. The CDR3 DNA sequence: TGTGCCACCAGCCCAAACGGAGGGATTAGCAATCAGCCCCAGCATTTT. Protein product: CATSPNGGISNQPQHF. Full variable domain (remainder filled in from reference TRBV15 and TRBJ1-5): DAMVIQNPRYQVTQFGKPVTLSCSQTLNHNVMYWYQQKSSQAPKLLFHYYDKDFNNEADTPDNFQSRRPNTSFCFLDIRSPGLGDTAMYLCATSPNGGISNQPQHFGDGTRLSIL.

The V call is TRBV25-1, the J call TRBJ1-1; maybe TRBD1 (5 bases). This CDR3 is 13 amino acids long. V was shortened by 4 bases and J by 0 bases, with 6 bases between the two germline ends. Germline lookup yields CDR1 MGHDK and CDR2 SYGVNS. This CDR3 is CASSAGLNTEAFF. The CDR3, as DNA: TGTGCCAGCAGTGCAGGGTTGAACACTGAAGCTTTCTTT.

The J gene is TRBJ2-1, the V gene TRBV7-9, with 11 nucleotides matching TRBD2. V shed 6 bases and J 0 bases; nucleotides not matched to a gene: 7. Germline lookup yields CDR1 SEHNR and CDR2 FQNEAQ (reference sequence). The CDR3 covers 17 residues. The CDR3 is CASRYSGRESSYNEQFF. Here the CDR3 DNA reads TGTGCCAGCAGATATAGCGGGAGGGAAAGCTCCTACAATGAGCAGTTCTTC. Using reference TRBV7-9 and TRBJ2-1 for the parts outside the CDR3, the full variable domain is DTGVSQNPRHKITKRGQNVTFRCDPISEHNRLYWYRQTLGQGPEFLTYFQNEAQLEKSRLLSDRFSAERPKGSFSTLEIQRTEQGDSAMYLCASRYSGRESSYNEQFFGPGTRLTVL.

About this clone: The sample holds other DNA sequences that translate to the same CDR3. This chain links TRBV30 with TRBJ1-2; TRBD1 is a possible D gene (5 bases). Germline CDR1 reads GTSNPN; CDR2 reads SVGIG (reference sequence). The V end was cut by 5 bases, the J end by 1 base, with 8 bases between. This CDR3 contains 12 residues. The CDR3 loop reads CAWDSSNYGYTF. The CDR3 DNA reads TGTGCCTGGGACAGCAGTAACTATGGCTACACCTTC.

The J gene is TRBJ1-2, the V gene TRBV12-3 or TRBV12-4; D remains unclear. The CDR3 has 13 residues. The V gene lost 3 bases and the J gene lost 7 bases, with 12 bases spanning the gap. The CDR3 bases are TGTGCCAGCAGTTTCCGGACTGCAAGTGGCTACACCTTC. Encoded protein: CASSFRTASGYTF.

The chain couples TRBV7-9 to TRBJ2-5; 12 bases are shared with TRBD2. CDR1 and CDR2 from the germline V gene are SEHNR and FQNEAQ (reference sequence). The trim removed 6 bases at V and 5 bases at J, leaving 13 bases unmatched. The CDR3 is made up of 17 amino acids. The CDR3 reads CASSPNPGLAGEETQYF. The CDR3 nucleotides read TGTGCCAGCAGTCCAAATCCGGGACTAGCGGGCGAGGAGACCCAGTACTTC. Variable domain in full (rest from reference TRBV7-9 and TRBJ2-5): DTGVSQNPRHKITKRGQNVTFRCDPISEHNRLYWYRQTLGQGPEFLTYFQNEAQLEKSRLLSDRFSAERPKGSFSTLEIQRTEQGDSAMYLCASSPNPGLAGEETQYFGPGTRLLVL.

V gene TRBV9 combines with J gene TRBJ2-5; 15 bases map to TRBD2. The CDR3 has 15 residues. In germline, CDR1 is SGDLS, CDR2 YYNGEE. The V and J ends lost 5 bases and 4 bases, in that order; junction bases with no gene match: 3. The CDR3 coding sequence is TGTGCCAGCAGACCGGGACTAGCGGGGGGAGAGACCCAGTACTTC. Translated: CASRPGLAGGETQYF.

The chain joins TRBV27 to TRBJ2-1, with 14 positions matching TRBD2. The V gene end was trimmed by 4 bases and the J gene end by 4 bases; junction bases not matched to a gene: 6. Germline loops: CDR1 MNHEY, CDR2 SMNVEV (reference sequence). This CDR3 spans 17 amino acids. The CDR3 sequence: CASSSPTSGGAYNEQFF. Written as DNA, the CDR3 is TGTGCCAGCAGTTCCCCGACTAGCGGGGGGGCTTACAATGAGCAGTTCTTC.

The rearrangement uses TRBV15 and TRBJ1-2, with D maybe TRBD1 (5 bases). V lost 0 bases and J 8 bases, leaving 19 bases between the germline ends. The CDR3 covers 16 residues. CDR1 is LNHNV, CDR2 YYDKDF, per germline (reference sequence). CDR3: CATSRDLGREGRGYTF. The CDR3 region has the DNA TGTGCCACCAGCAGAGATCTCGGCAGGGAGGGCCGGGGCTACACCTTC. Based on the CDR3 plus reference TRBV15 and TRBJ1-2, the full variable domain is DAMVIQNPRYQVTQFGKPVTLSCSQTLNHNVMYWYQQKSSQAPKLLFHYYDKDFNNEADTPDNFQSRRPNTSFCFLDIRSPGLGDTAMYLCATSRDLGREGRGYTFGSGTRLTVV.

The V and J genes are TRBV10-1 and TRBJ2-1; 7 bases match TRBD1. Germline CDR1 and CDR2: WNHNN and SYGVQD (reference sequence). The CDR3 runs to 16 residues. V shed 3 bases and J 4 bases; nucleotides not matched to a gene: 9. In DNA form, the CDR3 reads TGCGCCAGCAGTGAATTGGGGACAGTACTATACAATGAGCAGTTCTTC. The encoded protein is CASSELGTVLYNEQFF.

V usage is TRBV27 and J usage is TRBJ2-1, with D perhaps TRBD2 (5 bases). Germline CDR1 is MNHEY and CDR2 is SMNVEV (reference sequence). The V gene lost 3 bases and the J gene lost 7 bases, with 13 bases spanning the gap. This CDR3 has 14 amino acids. The CDR3, as DNA: TGTGCCAGCAGTTTTGGCGGGCCCGTAAATGAGCAGTTCTTC. The encoded protein is CASSFGGPVNEQFF.

This clone was detected once. The rearrangement joins TRBV21-1 to TRBJ2-2; the table calls TRBD2, which could not be checked here. TRBV21-1 is described as a pseudogene. The CDR3 has 17 amino acids. The CDR3 coding sequence is TGTGCCAGCAGCAAAGGCCAGACTAGCGGGCCTACCGGGGAGCTGTTTTTT. Its translation: CASSKGQTSGPTGELFF.

The chain combines TRBV4-2 with TRBJ2-7; 12 bases are shared with TRBD2. This CDR3 has 17 amino acids. V was clipped by 0 bases and J by 4 bases; unmatched bases: 7. Germline V gives CDR1 LGHNA, CDR2 YNFKEQ. The CDR3 spells CASSQDYLAGGQYEQYF. CDR3 coding DNA: TGTGCCAGCAGCCAAGATTATCTAGCGGGGGGGCAGTACGAGCAGTACTTC.

The chain joins TRBV5-6 to TRBJ2-7; D is possibly TRBD1 (6 bases). Deletions cut 5 bases from V and 4 bases from J, with 16 bases between. CDR3 length: 14 amino acids. Germline V CDR1 and CDR2: SGHDT, YYEEEE. The CDR3 sequence is CASRTRDIRYEQYF. Written as DNA, the CDR3 is TGTGCCAGCAGGACCCGGGACATCCGGTACGAGCAGTACTTC.

This sequence joins TRBV7-2 and TRBJ2-1; D might be TRBD1 (6 bases). Germline V CDR1 and CDR2: SGHTA, FQGNSA. The CDR3 contains 15 residues. Deletions cut 5 bases from V and 4 bases from J, with 15 bases between. The CDR3 nucleotides read TGTGCCAGCAGCCAGACCGGGACACCTTACAATGAGCAGTTCTTC. Its protein is CASSQTGTPYNEQFF.

This clone was picked up one time. V usage is TRBV11-3 and J usage is TRBJ2-6, with D maybe TRBD1 (5 bases). The CDR3 length is 15 residues. The germline gives CDR1 SGHNT, CDR2 YENEEA. Trimming cost V 2 bases and J 0 bases, with 5 bases left between them. CDR3 amino acids: CASSLRGSGANVLTF. CDR3 sequence (DNA): TGTGCCAGCAGCTTAAGGGGCTCTGGGGCCAACGTCCTGACTTTC.